A selection of T cell receptor beta chains follows, all from one sample in a study of T cell responses to AZD1222 COVID-19 vaccine. This table comes from immunoSEQ multiplex PCR, and its TCRdb copy is limited to in-frame clones, with some not included. The sample lists about 130,000 clones; approximately 93% were seen once. The sequences come from peripheral blood, collected on day 0 of AZD1222 vaccination. Source of these receptors: an adult in good health. Each CDR3 is given with its conserved first and last residue. D genes are given only for firm matches. Clone size appears in some rows only: once, few, many, or a class for an expanded clone.

v_gene: TRBV2
j_gene: TRBJ1-1
d_gene: -
abundance: -
CDR3nt: TGTGCCAGACAGGGATCATCGAACACTGAAGCTTTCTTT
CDR3aa: CARQGSSNTEAFF

v_gene: TRBV2
j_gene: TRBJ1-6
d_gene: TRBD1
abundance: -
CDR3nt: TGTGCCAGCAGTGGGGCTGTAGGGGGCCCTAATTCACCCCTCCACTTT
CDR3aa: CASSGAVGGPNSPLHF

v_gene: TRBV3-1/TRBV3-2
j_gene: TRBJ2-3
d_gene: TRBD2
abundance: -
CDR3nt: TGTGCCAGCAGCACCCTGGGACTAGCGGGAGGAGCAGATACGCAGTATTTT
CDR3aa: CASSTLGLAGGADTQYF

v_gene: TRBV6-2/TRBV6-3
j_gene: TRBJ2-7
d_gene: -
abundance: -
CDR3nt: TGTGCCAGCAGTTTCTCCGGGAACTACGAGCAGTACTTC
CDR3aa: CASSFSGNYEQYF

v_gene: TRBV15
j_gene: TRBJ2-2
d_gene: -
abundance: -
CDR3nt: TGTGCCACCAGCCCACGTACGTTCTTTGAAGGGAACACCGGGGAGCTGTTTTTT
CDR3aa: CATSPRTFFEGNTGELFF

v_gene: TRBV2
j_gene: TRBJ2-2
d_gene: -
abundance: -
CDR3nt: TGTGCCAGCAAGAGGGGGACGAACACCGGGGAGCTGTTTTTT
CDR3aa: CASKRGTNTGELFF

v_gene: TRBV2
j_gene: TRBJ2-7
d_gene: TRBD1
abundance: -
CDR3nt: TGTGCCAGCAGTGACTGGACAGGGGGGGACTACGAGCAGTACTTC
CDR3aa: CASSDWTGGDYEQYF

v_gene: TRBV4-1
j_gene: TRBJ2-3
d_gene: -
abundance: -
CDR3nt: TGCGCCAGCAGCCAAGAGGGCGGACCGAGCACAGATACGCAGTATTTT
CDR3aa: CASSQEGGPSTDTQYF

v_gene: TRBV5-4
j_gene: TRBJ1-2
d_gene: -
abundance: -
CDR3nt: TGTGCCAGCAGCAGTTCAGCCCAAGGTGGCTACACCTTC
CDR3aa: CASSSSAQGGYTF

v_gene: TRBV7-9
j_gene: TRBJ2-7
d_gene: TRBD2
abundance: -
CDR3nt: TGTGCCAGCAGTTCGACTAGCGGCTCCTACGAGCAGTACTTC
CDR3aa: CASSSTSGSYEQYF

v_gene: TRBV27
j_gene: TRBJ1-4
d_gene: -
abundance: -
CDR3nt: TGTGCCAGCAGAACAGGGTTGTGGGGTAATGAAAAACTGTTTTTT
CDR3aa: CASRTGLWGNEKLFF

v_gene: TRBV15
j_gene: TRBJ2-7
d_gene: TRBD1
abundance: -
CDR3nt: TGTGCCACCAGCAGAGATCGGTCAGGGGGATACGAGCAGTACTTC
CDR3aa: CATSRDRSGGYEQYF

v_gene: TRBV19
j_gene: TRBJ2-5
d_gene: TRBD1
abundance: -
CDR3nt: TGTGCCAGTAGGAACACAGGGGGCGCGGGGGAGACCCAGTACTTC
CDR3aa: CASRNTGGAGETQYF

v_gene: TRBV9
j_gene: TRBJ1-6
d_gene: -
abundance: -
CDR3nt: TGTGCCAGCAGCGCCAATAAGGGGGTTATTGATTCACCCCTCCACTTT
CDR3aa: CASSANKGVIDSPLHF

v_gene: TRBV29-1
j_gene: TRBJ2-2
d_gene: TRBD2
abundance: -
CDR3nt: TGCAGCGTTGTTGTAGCGGGCGGGGAGCTGTTTTTT
CDR3aa: CSVVVAGGELFF

v_gene: TRBV3-1/TRBV3-2
j_gene: TRBJ1-2
d_gene: -
abundance: -
CDR3nt: TGTGCCAGCAGCCAAAGAGCAGGGAACTATGGCTACACCTTC
CDR3aa: CASSQRAGNYGYTF

v_gene: TRBV28
j_gene: TRBJ1-4
d_gene: -
abundance: -
CDR3nt: TGTGCCAGCAGTTTATGGGACAAAAAACTGTTTTTT
CDR3aa: CASSLWDKKLFF

v_gene: TRBV5-8
j_gene: TRBJ1-2
d_gene: TRBD1
abundance: -
CDR3nt: TGTGCCAGCAGCCGCCGCGCGACAGGGGAAGGCTATGGCTACACCTTC
CDR3aa: CASSRRATGEGYGYTF

v_gene: TRBV30
j_gene: TRBJ1-5
d_gene: -
abundance: -
CDR3nt: TGTGCCTGGGGTAGGGACAGCAATCAGCCCCAGCATTTT
CDR3aa: CAWGRDSNQPQHF

v_gene: TRBV4-2
j_gene: TRBJ2-2
d_gene: -
abundance: -
CDR3nt: TGTGCCAGCAGCCAAGTCCCGAACACCGGGGAGCTGTTTTTT
CDR3aa: CASSQVPNTGELFF

v_gene: TRBV15
j_gene: TRBJ2-7
d_gene: TRBD2
abundance: once
CDR3nt: TGTGCCACCAGCAGGGATCTTGCTAGCGGGGGCGTGAACGAGCAGTACTTC
CDR3aa: CATSRDLASGGVNEQYF

v_gene: TRBV19
j_gene: TRBJ2-7
d_gene: -
abundance: -
CDR3nt: TGTGCCAGTAGTATAGTGGGGCCAGCATTTTCCTACGAGCAGTACTTC
CDR3aa: CASSIVGPAFSYEQYF

v_gene: TRBV12-3/TRBV12-4
j_gene: TRBJ2-7
d_gene: -
abundance: -
CDR3nt: TGTGCCAGCAGCCTCAGTAACTCCTACGAGCAGTACTTC
CDR3aa: CASSLSNSYEQYF

v_gene: TRBV20-1
j_gene: TRBJ2-7
d_gene: -
abundance: -
CDR3nt: TGCAGTGCTAGTACGGGCTACGAGCAGTACTTC
CDR3aa: CSASTGYEQYF